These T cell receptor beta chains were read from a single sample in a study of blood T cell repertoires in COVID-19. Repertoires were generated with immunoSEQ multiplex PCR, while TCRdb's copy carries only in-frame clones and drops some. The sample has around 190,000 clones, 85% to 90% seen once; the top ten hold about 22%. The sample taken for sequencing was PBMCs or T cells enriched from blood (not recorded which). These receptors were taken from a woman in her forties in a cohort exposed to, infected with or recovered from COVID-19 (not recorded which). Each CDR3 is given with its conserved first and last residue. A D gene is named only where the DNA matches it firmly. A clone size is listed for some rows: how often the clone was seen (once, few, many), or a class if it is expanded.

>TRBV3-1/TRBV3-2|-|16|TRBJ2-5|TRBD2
CASSPYGLAGAETQYF
TGTGCCAGCAGCCCATATGGACTAGCGGGGGCCGAGACCCAGTACTTC
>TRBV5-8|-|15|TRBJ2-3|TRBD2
CASSRGLAGGDTQYF
TGTGCCAGCAGCCGTGGACTAGCGGGGGGGGATACGCAGTATTTT
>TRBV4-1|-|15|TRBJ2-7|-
CASSQGGMSSYEQYF
TGCGCCAGCAGCCAAGGGGGCATGAGCTCCTACGAGCAGTACTTC
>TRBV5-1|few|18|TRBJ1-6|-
CASSSGGGVSSYNSPLHF
TGCGCCAGCAGCTCCGGGGGGGGCGTGAGCTCCTATAATTCACCCCTCCACTTT
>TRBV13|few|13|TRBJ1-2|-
CASSLVLRGLYTF
TGTGCCAGCAGCTTAGTTCTTCGGGGACTTTACACCTTC
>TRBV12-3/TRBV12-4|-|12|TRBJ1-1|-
CASSGGAVEAFF
TGTGCCAGCAGTGGTGGGGCAGTTGAAGCTTTCTTT
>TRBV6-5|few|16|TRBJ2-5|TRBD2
CASSYSGTSGQETQYF
TGTGCCAGCAGTTACTCGGGGACTAGCGGACAAGAGACCCAGTACTTC
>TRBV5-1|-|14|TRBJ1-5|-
CASSLGGSNQPQHF
TGCGCCAGCAGTTTAGGAGGGAGCAATCAGCCCCAGCATTTT
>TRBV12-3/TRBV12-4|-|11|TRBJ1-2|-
CASSSGFGYTF
TGTGCCAGCAGCTCAGGGTTTGGCTACACCTTC
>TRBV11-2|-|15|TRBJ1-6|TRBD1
CASSLDQGANSPLHF
TGTGCCAGCAGCTTAGATCAGGGGGCGAATTCACCCCTCCACTTT
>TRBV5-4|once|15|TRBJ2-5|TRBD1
CASSPTGQGRKTQYF
TGTGCCAGCAGCCCTACGGGACAGGGGAGAAAGACCCAGTACTTC
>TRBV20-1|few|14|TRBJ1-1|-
CSASPALGGTEAFF
TGCAGTGCTAGTCCCGCCCTAGGCGGCACTGAAGCTTTCTTT
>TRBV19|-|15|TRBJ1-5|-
CASSTTGISNQPQHF
TGTGCCAGTAGTACTACAGGGATTAGCAATCAGCCCCAGCATTTT
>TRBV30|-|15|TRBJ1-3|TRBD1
CAWDDSGTGSDTIYF
TGTGCCTGGGATGACTCCGGGACAGGGAGCGACACCATATATTTT
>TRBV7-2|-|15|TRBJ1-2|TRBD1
CASSIRTGLSYGYTF
TGTGCCAGCAGCATCCGGACAGGGCTTTCCTATGGCTACACCTTC
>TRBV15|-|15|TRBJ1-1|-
CATSSMAVPNTEAFF
TGTGCCACCAGCAGTATGGCGGTCCCGAACACTGAAGCTTTCTTT
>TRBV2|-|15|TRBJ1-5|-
CASSEGQKSNQPQHF
TGTGCCAGCAGTGAAGGACAGAAAAGCAATCAGCCCCAGCATTTT
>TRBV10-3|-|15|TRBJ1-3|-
CAISESSGIGNTIYF
TGTGCCATCAGTGAGTCGTCAGGTATCGGAAACACCATATATTTT
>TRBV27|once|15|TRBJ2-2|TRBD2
CASSLASGRTGELFF
TGTGCCAGCAGTTTAGCTAGCGGGCGCACCGGGGAGCTGTTTTTT
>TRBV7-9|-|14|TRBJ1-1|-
CASSPRGGATEAFF
TGTGCCAGCAGCCCGAGAGGGGGGGCGACTGAAGCTTTCTTT
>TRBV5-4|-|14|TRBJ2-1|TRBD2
CASSFGGAYNEQFF
TGTGCCAGCAGCTTCGGGGGGGCCTACAATGAGCAGTTCTTC
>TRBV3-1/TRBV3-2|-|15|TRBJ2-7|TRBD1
CASSQGDRALDEQYF
TGTGCCAGCAGCCAAGGGGACAGGGCTCTCGACGAGCAGTACTTC
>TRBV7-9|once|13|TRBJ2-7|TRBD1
CASSVTGVHEQYF
TGTGCCAGCAGCGTGACAGGGGTCCACGAGCAGTACTTC
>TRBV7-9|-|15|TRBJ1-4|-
CASSSLRGMVEKLFF
TGTGCCAGCAGCTCCCTTAGAGGGATGGTTGAAAAACTGTTTTTT
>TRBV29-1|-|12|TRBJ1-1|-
CSSEGGLSEAFF
TGCAGCTCCGAGGGGGGGTTGTCTGAAGCTTTCTTT
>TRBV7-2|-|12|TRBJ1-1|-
CASSLGTVEAFF
TGTGCCAGCAGCTTAGGGACAGTTGAAGCTTTCTTT
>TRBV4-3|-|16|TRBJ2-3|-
CASSQDWPTDTDTQYF
TGCGCCAGCAGCCAAGATTGGCCGACAGACACAGATACGCAGTATTTT
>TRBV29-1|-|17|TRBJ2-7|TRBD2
CSVREGTSGRSWEEQYF
TGCAGCGTCCGCGAGGGGACTAGCGGGAGGTCTTGGGAGGAGCAGTACTTC
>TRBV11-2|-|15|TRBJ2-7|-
CASSLDFGQQYEQYF
TGTGCCAGCAGCTTAGATTTTGGACAGCAGTACGAGCAGTACTTC
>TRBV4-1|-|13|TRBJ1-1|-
CASSLDKNTEAFF
TGCGCCAGCAGCTTGGACAAGAACACTGAAGCTTTCTTT
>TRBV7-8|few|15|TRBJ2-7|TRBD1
CASSPDRVAPYEQYF
TGTGCCAGCAGCCCGGACAGGGTGGCCCCCTACGAGCAGTACTTC
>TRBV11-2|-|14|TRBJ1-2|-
CASSLDPVNYGYTF
TGTGCCAGCAGCTTAGATCCGGTAAACTATGGCTACACCTTC
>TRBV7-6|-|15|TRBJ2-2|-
CASSLLGSNTGELFF
TGTGCCAGCAGCTTACTAGGATCGAACACCGGGGAGCTGTTTTTT
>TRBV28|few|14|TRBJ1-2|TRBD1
CASRWTGGNYGYTF
TGTGCCAGCAGGTGGACAGGGGGAAACTATGGCTACACCTTC
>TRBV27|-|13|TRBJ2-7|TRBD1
CASSLGQDYEQYF
TGTGCCAGCAGTCTGGGACAGGACTACGAGCAGTACTTC
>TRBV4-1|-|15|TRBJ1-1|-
CASSHKQGSETEAFF
TGCGCCAGCAGCCACAAACAGGGATCGGAGACTGAAGCTTTCTTT
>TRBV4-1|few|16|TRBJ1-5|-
CASSQGQAISNQPQHF
TGCGCCAGCAGCCAGGGGCAGGCTATTAGCAATCAGCCCCAGCATTTT
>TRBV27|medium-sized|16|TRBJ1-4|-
CASSQGWAGLREKLFF
TGTGCCAGCAGCCAGGGTTGGGCAGGGCTTCGGGAAAAACTGTTTTTT
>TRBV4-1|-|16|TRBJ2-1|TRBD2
CASSHAIDGRVYEQFF
TGCGCCAGCAGCCACGCTATTGACGGGAGGGTATATGAGCAGTTCTTC
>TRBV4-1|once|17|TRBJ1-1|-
CASSWEQGMGLNTEAFF
TGCGCCAGCAGCTGGGAACAGGGAATGGGTCTGAACACTGAAGCTTTCTTT
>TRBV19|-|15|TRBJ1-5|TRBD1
CASSLGQGFNQPQHF
TGTGCCAGTAGTTTGGGACAGGGTTTCAATCAGCCCCAGCATTTT
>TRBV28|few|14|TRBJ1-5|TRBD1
CASRGTGSNQPQHF
TGTGCCAGCAGGGGGACAGGGTCCAATCAGCCCCAGCATTTT
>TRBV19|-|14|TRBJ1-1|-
CASTQRAINTEAFF
TGTGCCAGTACCCAGAGGGCGATCAACACTGAAGCTTTCTTT
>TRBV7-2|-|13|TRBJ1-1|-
CASSRGGSAEAFF
TGTGCCAGCAGTCGAGGAGGGTCTGCTGAAGCTTTCTTT
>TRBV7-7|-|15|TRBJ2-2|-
CASSLEVRVDGELFF
TGTGCCAGCAGCTTAGAGGTCAGGGTTGACGGGGAGCTGTTTTTT
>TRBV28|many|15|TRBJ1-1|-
CASSLSFDNTQAAFF
TGTGCCAGCAGTTTATCTTTTGACAACACCCAGGCGGCTTTCTTT
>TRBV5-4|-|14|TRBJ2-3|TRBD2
CASSERGGSYTQYF
TGTGCCAGCAGCGAGCGGGGGGGCTCTTATACGCAGTATTTT
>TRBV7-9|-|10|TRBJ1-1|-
CASGRNEAFF
TGTGCCAGCGGGAGAAATGAAGCTTTCTTT